This is a list of T cell receptor beta chains from one sample in a study of cytomegalovirus exposure and HLA in healthy donors. Sequenced by immunoSEQ multiplex PCR; TCRdb stores in-frame clones only, minus some. The sample yields about 180,000 clones, about 80% seen once. The sample was PBMCs. The source is a man aged 60 to 75 in good health and CMV-seronegative. Both conserved end residues are part of each CDR3. The D gene is left open where the match is weak. Rows give clone size only sometimes, using once, few, many, or a class for an expanded clone.

TRBV2	NA	TRBD2	TRBJ2-2	CASSKNGGLTGELFF	TGTGCCAGCAGCAAAAACGGGGGGTTAACCGGGGAGCTGTTTTTT
TRBV27	NA	TRBD2	TRBJ2-2	CASSLTSGPSGELFF	TGTGCCAGCAGTTTAACTAGCGGTCCCTCCGGGGAGCTGTTTTTT
TRBV7-8	NA	NA	TRBJ2-7	CASSPAPRARSYEQYF	TGTGCCAGCAGCCCGGCCCCGAGGGCAAGGTCCTACGAGCAGTACTTC
TRBV14	NA	NA	TRBJ2-7	CASSQGSRASYEQYF	TGTGCCAGCAGCCAAGGTTCCAGGGCCTCCTACGAGCAGTACTTC
TRBV30	NA	NA	TRBJ1-2	CAWGGLGYPF	TGTGCCTGGGGAGGGCTGGGCTACCCCTTC
TRBV4-2	NA	TRBD2	TRBJ2-1	CASSPLAGGTNEQFF	TGTGCCAGCAGCCCCCTAGCGGGAGGGACGAATGAGCAGTTCTTC
TRBV5-1	NA	TRBD2	TRBJ2-7	CASSLGGRRGYEQYF	TGCGCCAGCAGCTTGGGCGGGAGGCGAGGTTACGAGCAGTACTTC
TRBV5-6	NA	NA	TRBJ2-7	CASSLASAGPSYEQYF	TGTGCCAGCAGCTTGGCCTCAGCAGGGCCCTCCTACGAGCAGTACTTC
TRBV27	NA	NA	TRBJ2-5	CASSLQVWETQYF	TGTGCCAGCAGTTTACAGGTTTGGGAGACCCAGTACTTC
TRBV5-6	few	TRBD2	TRBJ2-7	CASSLYWRGALHEQYF	TGTGCCAGCAGCTTGTATTGGCGGGGGGCTCTCCACGAGCAGTACTTC
TRBV6-5	NA	NA	TRBJ1-5	CASRGGTLNQPQHF	TGTGCCAGCAGAGGGGGAACCTTGAATCAGCCCCAGCATTTT
TRBV2	NA	TRBD2	TRBJ2-1	CASSEVAGAVEQFF	TGTGCCAGCAGTGAGGTAGCGGGAGCTGTTGAGCAGTTCTTC
TRBV28	NA	TRBD1	TRBJ1-1	CASSGQDKGNTEAFF	TGTGCCAGCAGCGGACAGGACAAAGGGAACACTGAAGCTTTCTTT
TRBV7-9	few	TRBD1	TRBJ1-5	CASSTGTGVRQPQHF	TGTGCCAGCAGCACCGGGACAGGGGTGCGACAGCCCCAGCATTTT
TRBV29-1	NA	NA	TRBJ2-5	CSVEDRGGRGGETQYF	TGCAGCGTTGAAGATCGAGGCGGGAGAGGGGGAGAGACCCAGTACTTC
TRBV7-2	NA	TRBD2	TRBJ2-7	CASSTRTSGSPYEQYF	TGTGCCAGCAGCACCCGGACTAGCGGGAGTCCCTACGAGCAGTACTTC
TRBV5-4	NA	TRBD2	TRBJ2-5	CASSPSGASGETQYF	TGTGCCAGCAGCCCATCCGGGGCTAGCGGAGAGACCCAGTACTTC
TRBV6-6	NA	NA	TRBJ1-2	CASSYRGKYGYTF	TGTGCCAGCAGTTACCGGGGGAAGTATGGCTACACCTTC
TRBV7-9	once	TRBD1	TRBJ2-7	CASSLAGTGDSYEQYF	TGTGCCAGCAGCTTGGCCGGGACAGGGGACTCCTACGAGCAGTACTTC
TRBV7-2	few	TRBD2	TRBJ2-6	CASTLGGSGANVLTF	TGTGCCAGCACCCTCGGGGGGTCTGGGGCCAACGTCCTGACTTTC
TRBV29-1	NA	TRBD1	TRBJ2-5	CSVWTGLETQYF	TGCAGCGTCTGGACAGGGTTGGAGACCCAGTACTTC
TRBV5-4	NA	NA	TRBJ1-1	CASSSLGAGSLEAFF	TGTGCCAGCAGCTCCTTGGGGGCAGGATCATTAGAAGCTTTCTTT
TRBV6-6	NA	NA	TRBJ1-5	CASSSAGTQNQPQHF	TGTGCCAGCAGTTCAGCCGGGACACAAAATCAGCCCCAGCATTTT
TRBV19	NA	TRBD2	TRBJ2-7	CASSIAGGLYEQYF	TGTGCCAGTAGTATAGCGGGAGGGCTCTACGAGCAGTACTTC
TRBV5-1	few	TRBD2	TRBJ2-3	CASTRTSGEADTQYF	TGCGCCAGCACCCGGACTAGCGGGGAGGCAGATACGCAGTATTTT
TRBV28	NA	TRBD2	TRBJ2-3	CASSPGTSGYTDTQYF	TGTGCCAGCAGTCCCGGGACTAGCGGGTACACAGATACGCAGTATTTT
TRBV6-1	NA	NA	TRBJ1-1	CASSDRVRSNLGTEAFF	TGTGCCAGCAGTGACAGGGTCCGGTCGAATTTGGGCACTGAAGCTTTCTTT
TRBV25-1	NA	NA	TRBJ2-1	CASSTYSLSSYNEQFF	TGTGCCAGCAGTACTTACTCACTAAGCTCCTACAATGAGCAGTTCTTC
TRBV7-6	NA	TRBD2	TRBJ2-7	CASSKGRGRGLVEYEQYF	TGTGCCAGCAGCAAAGGAAGGGGAAGGGGACTAGTTGAATACGAGCAGTACTTC
TRBV7-9	once	TRBD2	TRBJ2-3	CASSLGSGGDTDTQYF	TGTGCCAGCAGCTTAGGATCGGGGGGGGACACAGATACGCAGTATTTT
TRBV7-9	few	TRBD2	TRBJ2-1	CASSFRTSGSSYNEQFF	TGTGCCAGCAGCTTCCGGACTAGCGGGAGCTCCTACAATGAGCAGTTCTTC
TRBV9	NA	NA	TRBJ1-2	CASSPSGGDLYYGYTF	TGTGCCAGCAGCCCATCGGGCGGGGACTTATACTATGGCTACACCTTC
TRBV15	NA	NA	TRBJ1-1	CATSSPQERNTEAFF	TGTGCCACCAGCAGTCCACAGGAGAGGAACACTGAAGCTTTCTTT
TRBV29-1	NA	NA	TRBJ2-5	CSVATEPLGETQYF	TGCAGCGTCGCGACAGAGCCTCTCGGGGAGACCCAGTACTTC
TRBV6-4	few	NA	TRBJ1-1	CASSSYSYTEAFF	TGTGCCAGCAGCTCCTACAGTTACACTGAAGCTTTCTTT
TRBV7-9	NA	TRBD2	TRBJ2-3	CASSLGDSGIYTDTQYF	TGTGCCAGCAGCTTAGGAGATAGCGGGATTTACACAGATACGCAGTATTTT
TRBV7-6	NA	NA	TRBJ2-3	CASSPRRGDTQYF	TGTGCCAGCAGCCCCCGTCGGGGTGATACGCAGTATTTT
TRBV6-5	NA	TRBD1	TRBJ1-2	CASRDRGFHGYTF	TGTGCCAGCAGGGACAGGGGCTTCCATGGCTACACCTTC
TRBV6-5	few	NA	TRBJ1-4	CASRILRDEKLFF	TGTGCCAGCAGGATCCTGCGGGATGAAAAACTGTTTTTT
TRBV11-2	once	TRBD2	TRBJ2-1	CASSPAGHSYNEQFF	TGTGCCAGCAGCCCAGCGGGGCACTCCTACAATGAGCAGTTCTTC
TRBV2	NA	TRBD1	TRBJ2-7	CASSELHVGTGDEQYF	TGTGCCAGCAGTGAACTCCACGTGGGGACAGGGGACGAGCAGTACTTC
TRBV6-1	NA	TRBD1	TRBJ2-7	CASSVRQGPYEQYF	TGTGCCAGCAGTGTTAGACAGGGCCCCTACGAGCAGTACTTC
TRBV5-1	NA	NA	TRBJ2-5	CASSLDVGETQYF	TGCGCCAGCAGCTTGGACGTCGGGGAGACCCAGTACTTC
TRBV5-6	few	TRBD2	TRBJ2-3	CASSMGGDTQYF	TGTGCCAGCAGTATGGGAGGGGATACGCAGTATTTT
TRBV5-1	NA	TRBD2	TRBJ2-3	CASSSLPGGDTQYF	TGCGCCAGCAGCTCTTTACCGGGAGGCGATACGCAGTATTTT
TRBV6-5	NA	NA	TRBJ1-5	CASIRPFRNQPQHF	TGTGCCAGCATTCGCCCGTTCAGGAATCAGCCCCAGCATTTT
TRBV27	once	NA	TRBJ2-5	CASSLSLAPLETQYF	TGTGCCAGCAGTTTATCCCTAGCGCCCTTGGAGACCCAGTACTTC
TRBV4-1	NA	TRBD2	TRBJ2-3	CASSQGREGRTDTQYF	TGCGCCAGCAGCCAAGGGCGGGAGGGCCGCACAGATACGCAGTATTTT
TRBV30	NA	NA	TRBJ1-5	CAWSRTALEPQNF	TGTGCCTGGTCTCGGACAGCTTTGGAACCCCAGAATTTT
TRBV7-7	NA	NA	TRBJ1-3	CASSPGENTIYF	TGTGCTAGCAGCCCAGGGGAGAACACCATATATTTT
TRBV28	NA	NA	TRBJ1-2	CASSFGQGAWGHTF	NA
TRBV4-1	NA	TRBD1	TRBJ2-7	CASSLRSGQEHSYEQYF	TGCGCCAGCAGCCTACGATCGGGACAGGAGCATTCCTACGAGCAGTACTTC
TRBV9	NA	TRBD2	TRBJ2-3	CASSVDSLAGGPGDTQYF	TGTGCCAGCAGCGTAGATAGTTTAGCGGGAGGGCCGGGAGATACGCAGTATTTT